This entry is about one T cell receptor (beta chain). Its antigen is unknown. CDR3 size: 16 residues. Germline assignment: CDR1 SGHDT and CDR2 YYEEEE. The germline V and J ends were trimmed by 1 base and 1 base, with 11 bases remaining between them. These data originate in a study of T cell repertoires in cytomegalovirus infection. On the study more broadly: CMV infection together with matching HLA type was indicated by public TCR beta signatures.

Each CDR3 protein gets one entry after TCRdb re-called the reads with MiXCR. The table has roughly 500,000 distinct CDR3 sequences, more than 15% seen once. Study-level points and caveats: Cumulative frequency of public TCR beta families picked out carriers of CMV plus the relevant HLA. HLA-C-restricted, CMV-specific TCR beta clonotypes were dominant ex vivo.

This chain uses TRBV5-6 with TRBJ2-2; D ambiguous. The source is a human donor in good health (CMV status not recorded). Some clones in this sample may be carry-over from other donors' samples. Source material: CD8+ T cells from PBMCs. The CDR3 loop is CASSLKVAWNTGELFF. The CDR3 coding sequence is TGTGCCAGCAGCTTGAAGGTCGCCTGGAACACCGGGGAGCTGTTTTTT. The full variable domain, with the rest looked up from reference TRBV5-6 and TRBJ2-2, is DAGVTQSPTHLIKTRGQQVTLRCSPKSGHDTVSWYQQALGQGPQFIFQYYEEEERQRGNFPDRFSGHQFPNYSSELNVNALLLGDSALYLCASSLKVAWNTGELFFGEGSRLTVL.